This T cell receptor beta chain is from a study of tumor-infiltrating lymphocytes in oesophageal squamous cell carcinoma. This clonotype appeared many times. MiXCR, run by TCRdb on the PCR reads, gives a single entry per CDR3 protein. Of about 10,000 distinct CDR3 sequences in the sample, roughly 50% were seen once. There are 14 residues in the CDR3. Germline assignment: CDR1 SGHNT and CDR2 YYREEE (reference sequence). The germline V and J ends were trimmed by 0 bases and 0 bases, with 7 bases remaining between them. The sample consisted of esophageal tumor tissue. The chain carries TRBV5-4 and TRBJ2-7; no reliable D call. The receptor comes from a female donor with esophageal squamous cell carcinoma. The CDR3 sequence: CASSLELLSYEQYF. The CDR3 nucleotides read TGTGCCAGCAGCTTGGAACTCCTCTCCTACGAGCAGTACTTC. The full variable domain, its missing parts supplied by reference TRBV5-4 and TRBJ2-7, is ETGVTQSPTHLIKTRGQQVTLRCSSQSGHNTVSWYQQALGQGPQFIFQYYREEENGRGNFPPRFSGLQFPNYSSELNVNALELDDSALYLCASSLELLSYEQYFGPGTRLTVT.